These 17 T cell receptor beta chains originate from one sample sequenced in a study of cytomegalovirus exposure and HLA in healthy donors (dated by TCRdb to 2016 to 2017). Libraries were constructed by the immunoSEQ multiplex PCR assay. For the multiplex PCR, a mixture combining 60 forward primers for TCR Vbeta segments and 13 reverse primers for TCR Jbeta segments was used. TCRdb took over this immuneACCESS table, retaining in-frame rearrangements with V and J assigned. Such tables are incomplete; in checked studies, under half of the missing clones stem from an unresolved V gene, and the remainder is unexplained. The table kept for this sample lists around 70,000 clones. The top ten constitute about 0.83% of the sample. Sequences were obtained from PBMCs. The source is a boy aged 5-17 years in good health and CMV-seronegative.

The chain recombines TRBV1 with TRBJ1-2; TRBD1 is taken as the D call from the table, unchecked against the DNA. TRBV1 is a pseudogene segment. The CDR3 spans 12 residues. The CDR3 spells CTSRQAGYGYTF. CDR3 coding DNA: TGCACCAGCAGACAAGCAGGGTATGGCTACACCTTC.

The J gene is TRBJ1-2, the V gene TRBV7-9, with D unresolved. Trimming shortened V by 5 bases and J by 5 bases, and 24 bases separated the two germline ends. Germline values: CDR1 SEHNR, CDR2 FQNEAQ (reference sequence). The CDR3 runs 17 residues. The CDR3 sequence: CASSLGRGRSTPYGYTF. The CDR3 nucleotides read TGTGCCAGCAGCCTGGGTCGAGGGCGCTCGACCCCATATGGCTACACCTTC.

The chain combines TRBV6-6 with TRBJ2-2; TRBD2 might be the D (5 bases). CDR1 and CDR2 (germline): MNHNY, SVGAGI (reference sequence). V was trimmed by 2 bases and J by 7 bases, leaving 8 bases between them. The CDR3 sequence is 13 residues long. CDR3 protein: CASSYEGNGELFF. The CDR3 bases are TGTGCCAGCAGTTACGAGGGAAACGGGGAGCTGTTTTTT.

The gene calls are TRBV30 and TRBJ1-2, with 7 nucleotides matching TRBD1. This CDR3 is built from 15 residues. The trim removed 3 bases at V and 0 bases at J, leaving 7 bases unmatched. Germline CDR1 and CDR2: GTSNPN and SVGIG (reference sequence). In DNA, the CDR3 is TGTGCCTGGAGGTACAGGGGCGACACTAACTATGGCTACACCTTC. It encodes CAWRYRGDTNYGYTF.

The V and J genes are TRBV5-1 and TRBJ2-5; 16 bases are shared with TRBD2. Germline V gene lookup returns CDR1 SGHRS and CDR2 YFSETQ. Trimming cost V 4 bases and J 5 bases; bases outside gene matches: 2. This CDR3 region has 15 residues. The CDR3 protein is CASSPGLAGGETQYF. The CDR3 DNA reads TGCGCCAGCAGCCCGGGACTAGCGGGGGGGGAGACCCAGTACTTC.

The chain is built from TRBV19 and TRBJ2-2; D ambiguous. Trimming removed 0 bases from V and 6 bases from J, with 5 bases in between. The CDR3 is made up of 13 amino acids. CDR1 and CDR2 from the germline V gene are LNHDA and SQIVND (reference sequence). The CDR3 region has the DNA TGTGCCAGTAGTATAGACCTATCCGGGGAGCTGTTTTTT. Encoded protein: CASSIDLSGELFF.

The chain has TRBV18 and TRBJ1-1, with 7 bases fitting TRBD1. This CDR3 contains 16 residues. In germline, CDR1 is KGHSH, CDR2 LQKENI. V dropped 3 bases and J dropped 0; count of bases not matched to a gene: 7. The CDR3 coding sequence is TGTGCCAGCTCACCCGGACAGGCACAATTGAACACTGAAGCTTTCTTT. It yields the protein CASSPGQAQLNTEAFF.

The rearrangement joins TRBV5-1 to TRBJ1-1, with TRBD1 matching over 7 bases. Germline CDR1 and CDR2: SGHRS and YFSETQ. The trim removed 0 bases at V and 0 bases at J, leaving 8 bases unmatched. This CDR3 has 17 amino acids. This CDR3 is CASSLGWAGGMNTEAFF. In DNA form, the CDR3 reads TGCGCCAGCAGCTTGGGATGGGCAGGGGGTATGAACACTGAAGCTTTCTTT. The full variable domain, rest sourced from reference TRBV5-1 and TRBJ1-1, is KAGVTQTPRYLIKTRGQQVTLSCSPISGHRSVSWYQQTPGQGLQFLFEYFSETQRNKGNFPGRFSGRQFSNSRSEMNVSTLELGDSALYLCASSLGWAGGMNTEAFFGQGTRLTVV.

V gene TRBV6-6 combines with J gene TRBJ2-7; 7 bases match TRBD2. This CDR3 is built from 15 residues. Germline loops: CDR1 MNHNY, CDR2 SVGAGI (reference sequence). J lost 2 bases, V lost 0 bases, and 4 bases had no gene match. CDR3 bases: TGTGCCAGCAGTTACTCCGGGCGGGGGACCTACGAGCAGTACTTC. As protein: CASSYSGRGTYEQYF.

This chain connects TRBV19 to TRBJ1-1; a possible D gene is TRBD1 (6 bases). Germline V lookup: CDR1 LNHDA, CDR2 SQIVND (reference sequence). V gave up 6 bases and J gave up 4 bases, with 12 bases separating them. This CDR3 has 13 residues. The CDR3 protein is CASSWLQGTEAFF. CDR3 in DNA: TGTGCCAGTAGCTGGCTACAGGGCACTGAAGCTTTCTTT.

This chain connects TRBV2 to TRBJ1-2, with a tentative D call TRBD1 (6 bases). V was clipped by 5 bases and J by 3 bases, with 19 bases between them. This CDR3 has 16 amino acids. Germline CDR1 is SNHLY and CDR2 is FYNNEI. CDR3 amino acids: CASSHPGDVRDYGYTF. For the CDR3, the DNA is TGTGCCAGCAGTCATCCAGGGGACGTACGGGACTATGGCTACACCTTC.

The chain employs TRBV7-2 and TRBJ2-1, with D perhaps matching TRBD2 (7 bases). The length of the CDR3 is 14 residues. The germline V gene has CDR1 SGHTA and CDR2 FQGNSA. Trimming left V 3 bases short and J 9 bases short, with 15 bases between. Written as DNA, the CDR3 is TGTGCCAGCAGCTTGCGGGGGCACTCAAGTGAGCAGTTCTTC. It yields the protein CASSLRGHSSEQFF.

The gene calls are TRBV5-4 and TRBJ1-1; 7 nucleotides line up with TRBD1. V lost 0 bases and J lost 1; bases outside the gene matches: 3. Germline CDR1 and CDR2: SGHNT and YYREEE (reference sequence). The length of the CDR3 is 15 residues. CDR3: CASSLAGTANTEAFF. DNA of the CDR3: TGTGCCAGCAGCTTGGCCGGGACAGCGAACACTGAAGCTTTCTTT.

The chain recombines TRBV7-9 with TRBJ1-1; TRBD1 might be the D (6 bases). In germline, CDR1 is SEHNR, CDR2 FQNEAQ (reference sequence). The CDR3 is made up of 16 amino acids. Trimming took 6 bases from V and 0 from J, leaving 17 bases between them. CDR3 loop: CASRLGGGAMNTEAFF. DNA of the CDR3: TGTGCCAGCAGACTGGGAGGGGGGGCGATGAACACTGAAGCTTTCTTT.

V is TRBV19 and J is TRBJ1-2; a possible D gene is TRBD1 (6 bases). Germline CDR1 is LNHDA and CDR2 is SQIVND (reference sequence). The ends were cut back, 7 bases at V and 7 bases at J, with 10 bases in the middle. The CDR3 has 11 amino acids. The DNA for the CDR3 is TGTGCCAGTAAGAGGGACACTGGCTACACCTTC. It translates to CASKRDTGYTF.

The chain recombines TRBV7-9 with TRBJ1-1, with D perhaps TRBD1 (6 bases). V lost 2 bases and J lost 3, with 16 bases in between. From germline, CDR1 is SEHNR and CDR2 FQNEAQ (reference sequence). The CDR3 length is 16 residues. CDR3 sequence: CASSLTGGRQYTEAFF. The CDR3 coding sequence is TGTGCCAGCAGCTTAACGGGGGGGCGCCAATACACTGAAGCTTTCTTT.

This chain connects TRBV2 to TRBJ2-1; 11 bases are a match to TRBD1. This CDR3 has 16 amino acids. Germline CDR1 reads SNHLY; CDR2 reads FYNNEI. J was trimmed by 2 bases and V by 6 bases; bases with no gene match: 6. This CDR3 reads CASRPGQGVTYNEQFF. The CDR3, as DNA: TGTGCCAGCAGACCGGGACAGGGGGTGACCTACAATGAGCAGTTCTTC.